Shown below are 26 T cell receptor beta chains from a single sample sequenced in a study of read filtering for tumor transcriptome and immune sequencing. Molecular barcoded adaptors covering alpha/delta and beta/gamma chains were used on roughly 400 ng RNA. TCRdb called the reads again in MiXCR, with one record for every CDR3 protein. Among approximately 38,000 distinct CDR3 sequences, roughly an eighth were seen once, and the ten largest hold 25% to 30%. Sequenced input: a population of CD138-negative cells sorted from bone marrow. The source of these receptors is a donor at least 40 years old with multiple myeloma.

This clonotype appeared a few times. The chain links TRBV7-6 to TRBJ2-7; D is tentatively TRBD1 or TRBD2 (5 bases each). CDR3 length: 15 amino acids. CDR1 and CDR2 (germline): SGHVS, FNYEAQ. V lost 5 bases and J 3 bases, leaving 17 bases between the germline ends. The CDR3 reads CASSLFEGDVYEQYF. As DNA, the CDR3 is TGTGCCAGCAGCCTCTTTGAAGGGGACGTCTACGAGCAGTACTTC.

The gene calls are TRBV6-6 and TRBJ1-3; the D is unclear. Per the germline V gene, CDR1 is MNHNY and CDR2 is SVGAGI (reference sequence). The CDR3 extends over 16 amino acids. V was shortened by 7 bases and J by 0 bases, with 16 bases between the two germline ends. CDR3: CASKELAGDSGNTIYF. CDR3 in DNA: TGTGCCAGCAAGGAACTGGCCGGCGACTCTGGAAACACCATATATTTT.

The chain has TRBV7-2 and TRBJ2-7; 9 nucleotides match TRBD2. Trimming removed 5 bases from V and 2 bases from J; junction bases left unmatched: 7. This CDR3 is 15 amino acids long. Germline CDR1 and CDR2: SGHTA and FQGNSA. The CDR3 is CASSLGLAVTYEQYF. The DNA of the CDR3 is TGTGCCAGCAGCCTGGGACTAGCAGTTACCTACGAGCAGTACTTC.

This clonotype was picked up many times. The chain links TRBV10-3 to TRBJ2-7; 9 nucleotides align to TRBD2. The CDR3 sequence is 15 residues long. The V and J ends lost 2 bases and 6 bases, in that order; junction bases with no gene match: 8. Germline-derived CDR1 and CDR2 are ENHRY and SYGVKD. The CDR3 nucleotides read TGTGCCATCAGTGAGCTGGCGGGAGGGTGGGGCGAGCAGTACTTC. This codes for CAISELAGGWGEQYF.

This rearrangement joins TRBV12-3 or TRBV12-4 to TRBJ2-1; unclear D gene. The CDR3 is 11 residues long. V was shortened by 7 bases and J by 10 bases, with 11 bases between the two germline ends. CDR3 DNA: TGTGCCAGCACCCATGCAAGCGAGCAGTTCTTC. Its protein is CASTHASEQFF.

This clonotype was recorded many times. The chain couples TRBV20-1 to TRBJ2-2; possibly TRBD2 for D (5 bases). The CDR3 has 13 residues. Trimming pared 6 bases from V and 0 bases from J, leaving 8 bases between. Germline-derived CDR1 and CDR2 are DFQATT and SNEGSKA (reference sequence). This CDR3 is CSAKDSNTGELFF. CDR3 nucleotide sequence: TGCAGTGCCAAGGACTCGAACACCGGGGAGCTGTTTTTT.

This clonotype was seen many times. This chain connects TRBV3-1 to TRBJ1-5; D remains unclear. The CDR3 covers 16 residues. Germline-derived CDR1 and CDR2 are LGHDT and YNNKEL (reference sequence). Trimming took 1 base from V and 2 from J, leaving 12 bases between them. CDR3 in DNA: TGTGCCAGCAGCCAAGGAGAGCCTTGGGGCAATCAGCCCCAGCATTTT. Protein sequence: CASSQGEPWGNQPQHF. Combining the CDR3 with reference TRBV3-1 and TRBJ1-5 gives the whole variable domain DTAVSQTPKYLVTQMGNDKSIKCEQNLGHDTMYWYKQDSKKFLKIMFSYNNKELIINETVPNRFSPKSPDKAHLNLHINSLELGDSAVYFCASSQGEPWGNQPQHFGDGTRLSIL.

This clonotype was seen many times. A clone one base away is much larger, so this may be a read error. Likely a read error: the CDR3 ends without its conserved phenylalanine or tryptophan. This chain links TRBV15 with TRBJ2-1; 8 bases align to TRBD2. Trimming cost V 3 bases and J 2 bases; bases outside gene matches: 6. From germline, CDR1 is LNHNV and CDR2 YYDKDF (reference sequence). The CDR3 sequence is 16 residues long. As DNA, the CDR3 is TGTGCCACCAGCAGGGGAACTAGCGGCGCCTACAATGAGCAGTTCCTC. Translation: CATSRGTSGAYNEQFL.

This clonotype was observed many times. The genes are TRBV7-8 and TRBJ2-7, with 8 positions matching TRBD1. Trimming removed 3 bases from V and 4 bases from J; junction bases left unmatched: 2. The CDR3 contains 13 residues. The germline V gene has CDR1 SGHVS and CDR2 FQNEAQ. The CDR3 DNA follows: TGTGCCAGCAGCTTCAGGGGGCGGTACGAGCAGTACTTC. Amino acid sequence: CASSFRGRYEQYF. Full variable domain (missing parts from reference TRBV7-8 and TRBJ2-7): GAGVSQSPRYKVAKRGQDVALRCDPISGHVSLFWYQQALGQGPEFLTYFQNEAQLDKSGLPSDRFFAERPEGSVSTLKIQRTQQEDSAVYLCASSFRGRYEQYFGPGTRLTVT.

Many counts were recorded for this clonotype. This chain links TRBV5-1 with TRBJ2-3; 9 nucleotides align to TRBD2. This CDR3 region has 15 residues. Germline loops: CDR1 SGHRS, CDR2 YFSETQ. J lost 0 bases, V lost 4 bases, and 3 bases had no gene match. CDR3 loop: CASSRTSASTDTQYF. CDR3 sequence (DNA): TGCGCCAGCAGCCGGACTAGCGCCAGCACAGATACGCAGTATTTT.

A few counts support this clonotype. This may arise from a read error, as a much more abundant clone is one base away. This rearrangement joins TRBV28 to TRBJ2-7, with D perhaps being TRBD1 or TRBD2 (6 bases each). Germline V gene sequence: CDR1 MDHEN, CDR2 SYDVKM. The CDR3 spans 13 residues. Trimming took 5 bases from V and 2 from J, leaving 10 bases between them. CDR3 in DNA: TGTGCCAGCAGTAACGGGGGCCCCTACGAGCAGTACTTC. Protein sequence: CASSNGGPYEQYF.

Points on this clonotype: A read error may be the cause here, since a much bigger clone is one base away. V and J are TRBV20-1 and TRBJ2-5; no definite D call. CDR3 size: 11 residues. Looked up from germline, CDR1 is DFQATT and CDR2 is SNEGSKA (reference sequence). The CDR3 sequence: CTVGSSKAQDF. CDR3 DNA: TGCACCGTGGGTAGCTCCAAGGCCCAGGACTTC.

The table lists this clonotype with many counts. The chain uses TRBV5-1 and TRBJ2-7; the D is unclear. Germline V CDR1 and CDR2: SGHRS, YFSETQ. V shed 1 base and J shed 2 bases, with 10 bases lying between them. This CDR3 region has 14 residues. This CDR3 reads CASSLHLQPYEQYF. The CDR3 region has the DNA TGCGCCAGCAGCTTGCACCTACAGCCCTACGAGCAGTACTTC. Combining the CDR3 with reference TRBV5-1 and TRBJ2-7 gives the whole variable domain KAGVTQTPRYLIKTRGQQVTLSCSPISGHRSVSWYQQTPGQGLQFLFEYFSETQRNKGNFPGRFSGRQFSNSRSEMNVSTLELGDSALYLCASSLHLQPYEQYFGPGTRLTVT.

In this sample, this clonotype turned up many times. The chain uses TRBV23-1 and TRBJ2-5; the match to TRBD2 covers 7 bases. TRBV23-1 is an ORF for which the function is uncertain. The V segment lost 7 bases and the J segment 3 bases; nucleotides outside the gene matches: 8. The CDR3 runs to 14 residues. CDR3 region: CASIIAGGKETQYF. The CDR3 coding sequence is TGCGCCAGCATTATAGCGGGTGGGAAAGAGACCCAGTACTTC.

This clonotype was seen at least ten times. V usage is TRBV7-9 and J usage is TRBJ1-5, with TRBD1 identical over 11 bases. The CDR3 has 15 residues. The germline V gene has CDR1 SEHNR and CDR2 FQNEAQ (reference sequence). The ends lost 5 bases at V and 3 bases at J; junction bases unmatched: 3. The CDR3 region is CASSNGQGANQPQHF. In DNA, the CDR3 is TGTGCCAGCAGCAACGGACAGGGGGCCAATCAGCCCCAGCATTTT.

This chain connects TRBV6-2 or TRBV6-3 to TRBJ2-7; D is undetermined. Germline CDR1 and CDR2: MNHEY and SVGEGT. V gave up 10 bases and J gave up 0 bases, with 19 bases separating them. The CDR3 spans 15 residues. Written as DNA, the CDR3 is TGTGCCACCGTTAAACCAAGGGATTTCTCCTACGAGCAGTACTTC. The encoded protein is CATVKPRDFSYEQYF.

This clonotype was seen ten or more times. The chain links TRBV27 to TRBJ2-3; D possibly corresponds to TRBD2 (6 bases). CDR1 is MNHEY, CDR2 SMNVEV, per germline (reference sequence). Trimming removed 6 bases from V and 3 bases from J, with 16 bases in between. This CDR3 has 15 residues. In DNA form, the CDR3 reads TGTGCCAGCAGGGCCCGACTAGTTTTGACAGATACGCAGTATTTT. It codes for CASRARLVLTDTQYF.

Concerning this clonotype itself: A much larger clone differs from this one at a single base, so this may be a read error. J is TRBJ2-3 and V is TRBV28, with 12 bases lining up with TRBD2. Germline-derived CDR1 and CDR2 are MDHEN and SYDVKM. The CDR3 length is 16 residues. The CDR3 protein is CARRRTSGRITDTQYF. The CDR3 nucleotides read TGTGCCCGCAGACGAACTAGCGGGAGGATAACAGATACGCAGTATTTT.

This clonotype was counted ten times or more. The CDR3: CSARVEGEGYYGYTF. DNA for the CDR3: TGCAGTGCTAGAGTGGAAGGGGAGGGTTACTATGGCTACACCTTC. V gene TRBV20-1 combines with J gene TRBJ1-2; a possible D gene is TRBD1 (5 bases). CDR3 size: 15 residues. V was pared by 1 base and J by 3 bases, with 15 bases between. Germline CDR1 and CDR2: DFQATT and SNEGSKA (reference sequence).

The chain couples TRBV10-3 to TRBJ2-7; tentative D call: TRBD1 (5 bases). This CDR3 has 15 residues. Germline V gene sequence: CDR1 ENHRY, CDR2 SYGVKD. Trimming took off 0 bases at V and 2 bases at J, with 11 bases between the two ends. CDR3 amino acids: CAISESGQLTYEQYF. The CDR3 DNA sequence: TGTGCCATCAGTGAGTCCGGACAACTTACCTACGAGCAGTACTTC.

This clonotype occurred a few times. The chain recombines TRBV20-1 with TRBJ2-5; TRBD2 agrees at 12 bases. Germline V CDR1 and CDR2: DFQATT, SNEGSKA (reference sequence). This CDR3 has 18 residues. Unmatched junction bases numbered 16, after V lost 3 bases and J lost 5 bases. The CDR3 DNA reads as TGCAGTGCTAGGGACCCGGGACTAGCGGGTTTTGGGGTCGAGACCCAGTACTTC. This sequence encodes CSARDPGLAGFGVETQYF.

The genes are TRBV2 and TRBJ2-5; tentative D call: TRBD1 (5 bases). Per germline, CDR1 SNHLY and CDR2 FYNNEI. V dropped 2 bases and J dropped 7 bases, with 11 bases sitting between them. This CDR3 contains 13 residues. CDR3 nucleotides: TGTGCCAGCAGTGAATCTGTCCAGGGGACCCAGTACTTC. Protein: CASSESVQGTQYF.

This clonotype was found many times. The chain combines TRBV5-1 with TRBJ2-7, with a possible D match to TRBD2 (8 bases). Germline lookup yields CDR1 SGHRS and CDR2 YFSETQ. This CDR3 has 16 amino acids. V gave up 4 bases and J gave up 5 bases, with 22 bases separating them. The CDR3: CASSGGTAGTSHEQYF. In DNA, the CDR3 is TGCGCCAGCAGCGGCGGGACAGCCGGGACTAGTCACGAGCAGTACTTC.

In this sample, this clonotype turned up many times. The chain employs TRBV28 and TRBJ1-6, with D maybe TRBD1 (6 bases). V dropped 3 bases and J dropped 10 bases, with 19 bases sitting between them. The germline V gene encodes CDR1 MDHEN and CDR2 SYDVKM. This CDR3 has 16 residues. The CDR3 nucleotides are TGTGCCAGCAGTTTTCGGTCAGGGACGAGGGGGTCACCCCTCCACTTT. Translation gives CASSFRSGTRGSPLHF.

This clonotype was counted at least ten times. CDR3 sequence: CASSLIRRPDTEAFF. The CDR3 coding sequence is TGCGCCAGCAGCTTGATCAGGCGGCCCGACACTGAAGCTTTCTTT. The V call is TRBV5-1, the J call TRBJ1-1; unclear D gene. Germline V gene data show CDR1 as SGHRS and CDR2 as YFSETQ. V was trimmed by 1 base and J by 3 bases, leaving 13 bases between them. The CDR3 consists of 15 residues.

This clonotype was counted at least ten times. The DNA for the CDR3 is TGTGCTAGTGGTAAGGGCGATGAGCAGTTCTTC. This encodes CASGKGDEQFF. The chain uses TRBV12-5 and TRBJ2-1, with D unresolved. CDR1 LGHNT and CDR2 FRNRAP come from the germline V gene. Trimming removed 5 bases at V and 8 bases at J, with 7 bases between. There are 11 residues in the CDR3. Supplemented by reference TRBV12-5 and TRBJ2-1, the full variable domain reads DARVTQTPRHKVTEMGQEVTMRCQPILGHNTVFWYRQTMMQGLELLAYFRNRAPLDDSGMPKDRFSAEMPDATLATLKIQPSEPRDSAVYFCASGKGDEQFFGPGTRLTVL.